This section outlines one TCR beta chain sequence together with its context. The antigen remains undetermined. This record comes from a study of beta chain features in type 1 diabetes. This CDR3 contains 12 residues. V gave up 7 bases and J gave up 11 bases, with 17 bases separating them. Germline CDR1 is MNHNY and CDR2 is SVGAGI (reference sequence). CD4+ naive, central memory, regulatory and stem cell-like memory subsets were isolated by sorting on CD45RO/CCR7/CD25/CD127/CD95/CD27. Study conclusions and caveats: The study found fewer insertions and more deletions at VDJ junctions in type 1 diabetes patients.

Sequenced material consisted of expressed TCRB transcripts (all of the isolated RNA was reverse transcribed). TCRdb keeps only in-frame clones here, not all; method: immunoSEQ multiplex PCR. Of around 320,000 clones detected, around 13% appear once; the ten largest clones hold about 6.7%. The source material was central memory CD4+ T cells from blood. This sequence was found in a man under 40 in good health. The chain employs TRBV6-6 and TRBJ1-2; the D gene is possibly TRBD1 (5 bases). The CDR3 DNA follows: TGTGCCAGCACACCGGGACGCCGAATGTACACCTTC. Its protein product is CASTPGRRMYTF.